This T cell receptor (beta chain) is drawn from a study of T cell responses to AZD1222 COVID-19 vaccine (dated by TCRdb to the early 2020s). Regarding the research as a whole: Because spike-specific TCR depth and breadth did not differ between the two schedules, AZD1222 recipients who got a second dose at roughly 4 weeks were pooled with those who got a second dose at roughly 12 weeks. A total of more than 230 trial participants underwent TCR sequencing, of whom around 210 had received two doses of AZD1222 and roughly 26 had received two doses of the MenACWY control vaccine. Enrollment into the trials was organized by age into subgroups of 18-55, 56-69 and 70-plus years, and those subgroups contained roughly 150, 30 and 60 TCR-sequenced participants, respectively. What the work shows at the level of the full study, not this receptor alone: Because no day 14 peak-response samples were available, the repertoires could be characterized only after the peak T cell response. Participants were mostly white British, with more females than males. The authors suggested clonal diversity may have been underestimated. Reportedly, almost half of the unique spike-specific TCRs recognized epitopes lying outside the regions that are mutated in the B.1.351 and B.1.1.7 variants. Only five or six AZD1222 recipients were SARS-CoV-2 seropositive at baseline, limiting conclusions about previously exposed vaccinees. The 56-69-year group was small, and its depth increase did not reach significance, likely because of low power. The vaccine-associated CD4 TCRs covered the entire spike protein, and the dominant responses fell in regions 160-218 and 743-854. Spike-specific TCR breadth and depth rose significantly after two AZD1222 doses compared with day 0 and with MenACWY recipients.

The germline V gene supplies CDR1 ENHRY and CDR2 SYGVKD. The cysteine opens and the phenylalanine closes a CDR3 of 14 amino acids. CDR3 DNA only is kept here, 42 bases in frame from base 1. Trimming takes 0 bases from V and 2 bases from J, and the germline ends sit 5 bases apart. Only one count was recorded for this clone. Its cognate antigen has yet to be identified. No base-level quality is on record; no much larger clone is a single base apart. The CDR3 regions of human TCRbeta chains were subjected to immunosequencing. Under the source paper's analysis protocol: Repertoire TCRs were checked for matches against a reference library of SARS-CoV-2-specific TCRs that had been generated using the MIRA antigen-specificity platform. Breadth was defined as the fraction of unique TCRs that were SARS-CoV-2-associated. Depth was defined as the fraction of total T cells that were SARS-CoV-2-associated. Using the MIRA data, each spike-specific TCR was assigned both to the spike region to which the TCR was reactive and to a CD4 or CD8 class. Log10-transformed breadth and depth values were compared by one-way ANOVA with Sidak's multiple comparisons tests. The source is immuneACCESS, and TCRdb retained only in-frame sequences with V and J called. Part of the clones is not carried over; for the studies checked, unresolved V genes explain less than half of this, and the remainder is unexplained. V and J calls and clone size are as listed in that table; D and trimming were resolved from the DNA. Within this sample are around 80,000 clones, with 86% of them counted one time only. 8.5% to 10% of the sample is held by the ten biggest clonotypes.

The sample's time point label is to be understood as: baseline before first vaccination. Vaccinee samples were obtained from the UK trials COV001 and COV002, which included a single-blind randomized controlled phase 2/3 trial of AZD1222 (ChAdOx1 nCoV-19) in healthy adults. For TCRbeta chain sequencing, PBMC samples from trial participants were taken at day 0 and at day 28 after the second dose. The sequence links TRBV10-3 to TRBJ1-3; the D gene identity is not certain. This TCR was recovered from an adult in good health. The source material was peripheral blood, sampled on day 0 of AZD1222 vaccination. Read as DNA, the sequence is TGTGCCATCAGTGAGTCGGGAGCTGGAAACACCATATATTTT. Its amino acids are CAISESGAGNTIYF.